A single sample gave rise to the 25 T cell receptor beta chains below, sequenced in a study of siplizumab effects on memory and regulatory T cells. Some clones are missing from TCRdb's copy, which holds only in-frame ones; the method was immunoSEQ multiplex PCR. Of roughly 82,000 clones listed, about 87% were seen once; the top ten hold over 1.5%. Sequenced input: Tregs sorted from blood. Receptors were obtained from a human donor in good health.

CDR3 sequence (DNA): TGTGTCAGAAGCTTACGGGACAGGGGCTCTTGTAACTATGGCTACACCTTC. This translates into CVRSLRDRGSCNYGYTF. V and J are TRBV7-5 and TRBJ1-2; the table's TRBD1 call for D was not verified on the DNA. TRBV7-5 is reported as a pseudogene. There are 17 residues in the CDR3.

The chain carries TRBV19 and TRBJ1-2; a possible D gene is TRBD1 (6 bases). The CDR3 length is 11 residues. With 4 bases removed from V and 10 bases from J, the gap between germline ends came to 10 bases. Germline CDR1 reads LNHDA; CDR2 reads SQIVND (reference sequence). In DNA form, the CDR3 reads TGTGCCAGTAGTAAAGGGGGGTTCTACACCTTC. Protein sequence: CASSKGGFYTF. The variable domain in full, with the rest retrieved from reference TRBV19 and TRBJ1-2, is DGGITQSPKYLFRKEGQNVTLSCEQNLNHDAMYWYRQDPGQGLRLIYYSQIVNDFQKGDIAEGYSVSREKKESFPLTVTSAQKNPTAFYLCASSKGGFYTFGSGTRLTVV.

This sequence joins TRBV19 and TRBJ2-3; D is perhaps TRBD1 or TRBD2 (6 bases each). The CDR3 runs to 15 residues. V was shortened by 5 bases and J by 1 base, with 13 bases between the two germline ends. The germline CDR1 and CDR2 sequences are LNHDA and SQIVND (reference sequence). This CDR3 is CASSRRDTRTDTQYF. Written as DNA, the CDR3 is TGTGCCAGTAGTCGGCGGGACACACGCACAGATACGCAGTATTTT.

The chain couples TRBV7-3 to TRBJ2-5; weak D call: TRBD2 (7 bases). Looked up from germline, CDR1 is SGHTA and CDR2 is FQGTGA. The CDR3 is made up of 15 amino acids. V shed 1 base and J shed 2 bases, with 11 bases lying between them. In DNA form, the CDR3 reads TGTGCCAGCAGCTTAATCGGGGGGCGGCAAGAGACCCAGTACTTC. It is translated as CASSLIGGRQETQYF.

This clone was picked up one time. The V and J genes are TRBV18 and TRBJ1-2; D perhaps matches TRBD1 (5 bases). CDR3 length: 16 amino acids. V shed 2 bases and J shed 4 bases, with 17 bases lying between them. The germline V gene encodes CDR1 KGHSH and CDR2 LQKENI. CDR3 amino acids: CASSPGTNGGGYGYTF. The CDR3, as DNA: TGTGCCAGCTCACCAGGGACGAACGGAGGTGGCTATGGCTACACCTTC.

In its sample, this clone was seen a few times. This chain uses TRBV28 with TRBJ1-5, with D maybe TRBD1 (6 bases). Trimming pared 3 bases from V and 5 bases from J, leaving 11 bases between. The CDR3 length is 14 residues. Germline CDR1 is MDHEN and CDR2 is SYDVKM. CDR3 in amino acids: CASSLEGGHQPQHF. The CDR3 DNA is TGTGCCAGCAGTTTGGAGGGGGGCCATCAGCCCCAGCATTTT.

The chain combines TRBV4-2 with TRBJ2-3; the D is unclear. The CDR3 extends over 18 amino acids. The germline V gene has CDR1 LGHNA and CDR2 YNFKEQ. Trimming left V 0 bases short and J 0 bases short, with 16 bases between. In DNA form, the CDR3 reads TGTGCCAGCAGCCAAGAATCAACGAGCTTTACTAGCACAGATACGCAGTATTTT. Its translation is CASSQESTSFTSTDTQYF.

Here the CDR3 DNA reads TGTGCCAGCTCACCTCGGTCTCCGGGCCAATCGACTGAAGCTTTCTTT. Its translation: CASSPRSPGQSTEAFF. The chain uses TRBV18 and TRBJ1-1; D gene unclear. The CDR3 extends over 16 amino acids. V shed 3 bases and J shed 5 bases, with 19 bases lying between them. Germline V CDR1 and CDR2: KGHSH, LQKENI.

The rearrangement uses TRBV15 and TRBJ2-7; D may be TRBD1 or TRBD2 (5 bases each). Germline CDR1 is LNHNV and CDR2 is YYDKDF (reference sequence). V lost 3 bases to trimming and J lost 3 bases, with 9 bases between them. This CDR3 region has 13 residues. The CDR3 spells CATSSGTYYEQYF. The CDR3 nucleotides read TGTGCCACCAGCAGTGGGACCTACTACGAGCAGTACTTC.

The chain joins TRBV19 to TRBJ1-4; no definite D call. Germline V gene lookup returns CDR1 LNHDA and CDR2 SQIVND (reference sequence). The CDR3 totals 14 residues. V gave up 3 bases and J gave up 8 bases, with 13 bases separating them. The CDR3 spells CASSMGGPPEKLFF. The CDR3, as DNA: TGTGCCAGTAGTATGGGCGGACCTCCAGAAAAACTGTTTTTT.

This chain joins TRBV7-2 and TRBJ2-1; a possible D gene is TRBD1 (6 bases). Trimming shortened V by 5 bases and J by 6 bases, and 11 bases separated the two germline ends. CDR1 SGHTA and CDR2 FQGNSA come from the germline V gene. The CDR3 extends over 13 amino acids. CDR3 nucleotides: TGTGCCAGCAGCACTCTACAGGGCAATGAGCAGTTCTTC. This codes for CASSTLQGNEQFF. Using reference TRBV7-2 and TRBJ2-1 for the parts outside the CDR3, the full variable domain is GAGVSQSPSNKVTEKGKDVELRCDPISGHTALYWYRQSLGQGLEFLIYFQGNSAPDKSGLPSDRFSAERTGGSVSTLTIQRTQQEDSAVYLCASSTLQGNEQFFGPGTRLTVL.

The V call is TRBV10-3, the J call TRBJ1-2, with a possible D match to TRBD1 (6 bases). Trimming cost V 6 bases and J 6 bases, with 20 bases left between them. The CDR3 is 15 amino acids. Germline V CDR1 and CDR2: ENHRY, SYGVKD. CDR3: CAISVLEDRIDGYTF. DNA of the CDR3: TGTGCCATCAGCGTGTTGGAGGACAGAATAGATGGCTACACCTTC.

This clone appeared a single time. J is TRBJ1-6 and V is TRBV28, with D perhaps TRBD1 (5 bases). Germline CDR1 reads MDHEN; CDR2 reads SYDVKM. There are 16 residues in the CDR3. With 8 bases removed from V and 7 bases from J, the gap between germline ends came to 21 bases. In DNA form, the CDR3 reads TGTGCCAGCCGCGGACCCCTAGGGGTAAGGAATTCACCCCTCCACTTT. This translates into CASRGPLGVRNSPLHF.

The rearrangement links TRBV5-4 to TRBJ2-6; 8 bases map to TRBD1. The CDR3 extends over 16 amino acids. The J segment lost 0 bases and the V segment lost 9 bases, leaving 8 bases of the junction unmatched. CDR1 and CDR2 (germline): SGHNT, YYREEE (reference sequence). CDR3 in DNA: TGTGCCACTCACAGGGGGGTTTTCTCTGGGGCCAACGTCCTGACTTTC. Protein sequence: CATHRGVFSGANVLTF.

This clone was observed once. This chain uses TRBV19 with TRBJ2-2; tentative D call: TRBD1 (6 bases). The V gene lost 6 bases and the J gene lost 6 bases, with 11 bases spanning the gap. The length of the CDR3 is 13 residues. The germline gives CDR1 LNHDA, CDR2 SQIVND (reference sequence). The CDR3 nucleotides are TGTGCCAGTAGAACAACAGGGTCCGGGGAGCTGTTTTTT. Its translation is CASRTTGSGELFF.

This clone occurred once. V gene TRBV19 combines with J gene TRBJ2-4; 13 bases are shared with TRBD2. Germline V gives CDR1 LNHDA, CDR2 SQIVND (reference sequence). With V trimmed by 5 bases and J by 7 bases, 8 bases remained unmatched. There are 16 residues in the CDR3. CDR3 residues: CASSLRLAGGLNIQYF. The CDR3 DNA sequence: TGTGCCAGTAGTCTCCGACTAGCGGGGGGCCTTAACATTCAGTACTTC.

The rearrangement links TRBV5-6 to TRBJ2-7, with 10 nucleotides matching TRBD1. V was clipped by 0 bases and J by 5 bases; unmatched bases: 2. Germline-derived CDR1 and CDR2 are SGHDT and YYEEEE. The CDR3 totals 14 residues. The CDR3 bases are TGTGCCAGCAGCTTGGTCGGACAGGGGGACGAGCAGTACTTC. Amino acids: CASSLVGQGDEQYF.

The J gene is TRBJ2-5, the V gene TRBV2, with D possibly matching TRBD2 (6 bases). The germline V gene encodes CDR1 SNHLY and CDR2 FYNNEI. V gave up 9 bases and J gave up 5 bases, with 13 bases separating them. CDR3 length equals 12 residues. The CDR3 loop is CASGRGRETQYF. The CDR3 DNA is TGTGCCAGTGGGCGGGGTAGGGAGACCCAGTACTTC.

The chain uses TRBV5-1 and TRBJ2-5, with 7 bases matching TRBD1. Germline CDR1 and CDR2: SGHRS and YFSETQ. Trimming removed 3 bases from V and 5 bases from J; junction bases left unmatched: 7. This CDR3 has 14 amino acids. Here the CDR3 DNA reads TGCGCCAGCAGCTGGGGACAGTCCCAGGAGACCCAGTACTTC. Translating gives CASSWGQSQETQYF. The whole variable domain, remainder taken from reference TRBV5-1 and TRBJ2-5, is KAGVTQTPRYLIKTRGQQVTLSCSPISGHRSVSWYQQTPGQGLQFLFEYFSETQRNKGNFPGRFSGRQFSNSRSEMNVSTLELGDSALYLCASSWGQSQETQYFGPGTRLLVL.

This clone showed up just once. This sequence joins TRBV28 and TRBJ1-6; D possibly corresponds to TRBD1 (6 bases). Germline V gene sequence: CDR1 MDHEN, CDR2 SYDVKM. The CDR3 loop spans 16 amino acids. Trimming removed 5 bases at V and 6 bases at J, with 17 bases between. Here the CDR3 DNA reads TGTGCCAGCAGTCAACCCAGGACAGACGTTAATTCACCCCTCCACTTT. It yields the protein CASSQPRTDVNSPLHF. The full variable domain, completed using reference TRBV28 and TRBJ1-6, is DVKVTQSSRYLVKRTGEKVFLECVQDMDHENMFWYRQDPGLGLRLIYFSYDVKMKEKGDIPEGYSVSREKKERFSLILESASTNQTSMYLCASSQPRTDVNSPLHFGNGTRLTVT.

The chain recombines TRBV30 with TRBJ2-2; D is possibly TRBD1 (6 bases). Germline loops: CDR1 GTSNPN, CDR2 SVGIG (reference sequence). V was cut by 1 base and J by 4 bases, with 16 bases left in between. The CDR3 runs 16 residues. The CDR3 here is CAWSGQSGHGTGELFF. The DNA of the CDR3 is TGTGCCTGGAGTGGGCAATCGGGACACGGCACCGGGGAGCTGTTTTTT.

The CDR3 sequence: CASSFQSGANVLTF. DNA of the CDR3: TGTGCCAGCAGCTTCCAATCTGGGGCCAACGTCCTGACTTTC. This rearrangement joins TRBV7-9 to TRBJ2-6; the D is unclear. The germline V gene encodes CDR1 SEHNR and CDR2 FQNEAQ (reference sequence). V was clipped by 3 bases and J by 1 base, with 4 bases between them. This CDR3 is 14 amino acids long.

V and J are TRBV29-1 and TRBJ2-2; no firm D call. Trimming shortened V by 3 bases and J by 2 bases, and 7 bases separated the two germline ends. CDR1 and CDR2 from the germline V gene are SQVTM and ANQGSEA. The length of the CDR3 is 13 residues. The CDR3 DNA reads as TGCAGCGTTGATCGGCTAAACACCGGGGAGCTGTTTTTT. Its protein product is CSVDRLNTGELFF.

V and J are TRBV6-5 and TRBJ1-4; TRBD1 matches at 7 bases. This CDR3 region has 12 residues. The ends lost 5 bases at V and 9 bases at J; junction bases unmatched: 3. Germline V gene lookup returns CDR1 MNHEY and CDR2 SVGAGI. In DNA, the CDR3 is TGTGCCAGCAGTCGGGACAGCCAAAAACTGTTTTTT. This codes for CASSRDSQKLFF.

The rearrangement joins TRBV6-4 to TRBJ1-2; TRBD1 might be the D (5 bases). V gave up 6 bases and J gave up 4 bases, with 12 bases separating them. The CDR3 runs to 13 residues. CDR1 is MRHNA, CDR2 SNTAGT, per germline. CDR3 sequence: CASSPGSSYGYTF. The CDR3 nucleotides read TGTGCCAGCAGCCCAGGGTCGAGCTATGGCTACACCTTC.